This entry lists 17 T cell receptor beta chains sequenced from one sample in a study of beta chain features in type 1 diabetes. Reverse transcribing all isolated RNA meant expressed TCRB transcripts were sequenced. Clones were sequenced by immunoSEQ multiplex PCR, and TCRdb holds only the in-frame ones, with some missing. The sample shows 300,000 to 400,000 clones, approximately 8% of them seen only once. The sequenced sample was central memory CD4+ T cells from blood. All receptors come from a woman in her late teens or twenties in good health.

The rearrangement uses TRBV4-3 and TRBJ2-1, with 10 bases identical to TRBD2. Germline V gene sequence: CDR1 LGHNA, CDR2 YSLEER. V shed 0 bases, J shed 9 bases, and the junction held 11 bases outside the gene matches. The CDR3 runs to 17 residues. The CDR3 spells CASSQELSGRAPGEQFF. The CDR3 DNA reads TGCGCCAGCAGCCAAGAGCTGAGCGGGAGGGCCCCTGGTGAGCAGTTCTTC.

This chain connects TRBV6-5 to TRBJ1-5; weak D call: TRBD1 (6 bases). The V end was cut by 6 bases, the J end by 4 bases, with 16 bases between. The CDR3 covers 15 residues. CDR1 is MNHEY, CDR2 SVGAGI, per germline. This CDR3 is CASSRTGIWNQPQHF. The CDR3 DNA sequence: TGTGCCAGCAGCAGAACAGGGATCTGGAATCAGCCCCAGCATTTT.

This chain links TRBV11-2 with TRBJ1-5; TRBD1 might be the D (5 bases). In germline, CDR1 is SGHAT, CDR2 FQNNGV. V lost 0 bases, J lost 5 bases, and 11 bases lay in between. There are 15 residues in the CDR3. The CDR3 bases are TGTGCCAGCAGCTTAGATAGGCAGGGTTATCAGCCCCAGCATTTT. The encoded protein is CASSLDRQGYQPQHF.

Worth noting for this clone: Other DNA variants within this sample encode the same CDR3. This sequence joins TRBV7-9 and TRBJ2-7; D perhaps matches TRBD2 (5 bases). The length of the CDR3 is 12 residues. Germline values: CDR1 SEHNR, CDR2 FQNEAQ (reference sequence). Trimming pared 2 bases from V and 3 bases from J, leaving 5 bases between. This CDR3 reads CASSLSGYEQYF. In DNA form, the CDR3 reads TGTGCCAGCAGCTTAAGCGGCTACGAGCAGTACTTC.

This clone occurred a few times. V and J are TRBV6-5 and TRBJ2-2; D unclear. Germline loops: CDR1 MNHEY, CDR2 SVGAGI. V was cut by 6 bases and J by 6 bases, with 8 bases left in between. The length of the CDR3 is 12 residues. CDR3 coding DNA: TGTGCCAGCAGGATGGGTCCCGGGGAGCTGTTTTTT. Amino acid sequence: CASRMGPGELFF.

This clone showed up just a few times. The V and J genes are TRBV7-2 and TRBJ1-2, with a possible D match to TRBD1 (6 bases). CDR3 length equals 13 residues. Trimming cost V 5 bases and J 7 bases, with 14 bases left between them. Germline V gene data show CDR1 as SGHTA and CDR2 as FQGNSA. DNA for the CDR3: TGTGCCAGCAGCCCAGGACAGTGGGCTGGCTACACCTTC. It is translated as CASSPGQWAGYTF.

The chain recombines TRBV7-2 with TRBJ2-7, with D unresolved. The germline CDR1 and CDR2 sequences are SGHTA and FQGNSA. This CDR3 has 15 residues. The ends were cut back, 5 bases at V and 3 bases at J, with 17 bases in the middle. CDR3 in DNA: TGTGCCAGCAGCCCAGACTCCTCCTTAGACTACGAGCAGTACTTC. Protein sequence: CASSPDSSLDYEQYF.

This clone has at least ten counts. The chain is built from TRBV7-6 and TRBJ2-6; 10 bases agree with TRBD2. With V trimmed by 5 bases and J by 0 bases, 10 bases remained unmatched. Germline V CDR1 and CDR2: SGHVS, FNYEAQ. The CDR3 is 19 residues long. The CDR3 reads CASSPYLAGVSSGANVLTF. The CDR3 region has the DNA TGTGCCAGCAGCCCCTATCTAGCGGGGGTCAGCTCTGGGGCCAACGTCCTGACTTTC.

This clone has a handful of counts. This rearrangement joins TRBV5-6 to TRBJ2-5; no clear D gene. Per the germline V gene, CDR1 is SGHDT and CDR2 is YYEEEE. This CDR3 comprises 14 residues. Deletions cut 0 bases from V and 2 bases from J, with 8 bases between. The chain's CDR3 is CASSLDPHQETQYF. CDR3 bases: TGTGCCAGCAGCTTGGATCCGCATCAAGAGACCCAGTACTTC.

This clone was counted a few times. The gene calls are TRBV9 and TRBJ2-3; D is ambiguous. The CDR3 extends over 18 amino acids. Germline V gives CDR1 SGDLS, CDR2 YYNGEE. Trimming took 4 bases from V and 2 from J, leaving 23 bases between them. CDR3 residues: CASSSPALSKRVTDTQYF. The DNA of the CDR3 is TGTGCCAGCAGCTCACCGGCCCTGTCTAAGAGAGTCACAGATACGCAGTATTTT.

In its sample, this clone was seen a few times. V gene TRBV5-4 combines with J gene TRBJ2-1; a weak D match, TRBD2 (6 bases). CDR1 SGHNT and CDR2 YYREEE come from the germline V gene (reference sequence). This CDR3 spans 16 amino acids. The germline V and J ends were trimmed by 1 base and 7 bases, with 18 bases remaining between them. The CDR3 reads CASSLSWVAESNEQFF. The CDR3 region has the DNA TGTGCCAGCAGCTTGAGTTGGGTAGCGGAGTCAAATGAGCAGTTCTTC. Looking up the rest from reference TRBV5-4 and TRBJ2-1 gives the full variable domain: ETGVTQSPTHLIKTRGQQVTLRCSSQSGHNTVSWYQQALGQGPQFIFQYYREEENGRGNFPPRFSGLQFPNYSSELNVNALELDDSALYLCASSLSWVAESNEQFFGPGTRLTVL.

This clone turned up a few times. The junction departs from the called germline gene at one end, perhaps through a read error. The chain couples TRBV7-2 to TRBJ2-3; tentatively, D is TRBD1 (6 bases). Germline V gives CDR1 SGHTA, CDR2 FQGNSA. CDR3 length: 13 amino acids. The CDR3 protein is CASSHAGADTQYF. CDR3 coding DNA: TGCGCCAGCAGCCACGCAGGGGCAGATACGCAGTATTTT.

V gene TRBV2 combines with J gene TRBJ1-2; weak D call: TRBD1 (5 bases). Germline V gene sequence: CDR1 SNHLY, CDR2 FYNNEI. The CDR3 has 14 amino acids. Trimming removed 7 bases at V and 0 bases at J, with 12 bases between. The DNA of the CDR3 is TGTGCCAGCACCGTTCAGGGATCTAACTATGGCTACACCTTC. This gives the protein CASTVQGSNYGYTF.

This clone was detected only a few times. The rearrangement joins TRBV28 to TRBJ2-3; 7 bases are a match to TRBD2. The germline gives CDR1 MDHEN, CDR2 SYDVKM. CDR3 length equals 14 residues. V dropped 6 bases and J dropped 1; count of bases not matched to a gene: 4. Here the CDR3 DNA reads TGTGCCAGCAGCCGACTAGCAGGCACAGATACGCAGTATTTT. Translation gives CASSRLAGTDTQYF.

This clone was detected only a few times. V and J are TRBV27 and TRBJ1-1, with D tentatively TRBD1 (5 bases). Germline V gives CDR1 MNHEY, CDR2 SMNVEV (reference sequence). This CDR3 is 14 amino acids long. V lost 7 bases and J lost 10, with 22 bases in between. In nucleotides, the CDR3 is TGTGCCAGCAAACAAGGGACCGATGGGGCTCGAGCTTTCTTT. Residues: CASKQGTDGARAFF.

This clone was counted a few times. This chain links TRBV7-2 with TRBJ2-7; D possibly corresponds to TRBD1 (6 bases). This CDR3 has 14 amino acids. Germline CDR1 is SGHTA and CDR2 is FQGNSA. V lost 1 base and J 2 bases, leaving 9 bases between the germline ends. The CDR3 nucleotides read TGTGCCAGCAGCTTAGGAGACAGGCCCTACGAGCAGTACTTC. Protein product: CASSLGDRPYEQYF.

V is TRBV5-6 and J is TRBJ1-2, with D possibly matching TRBD1 (5 bases). The germline gives CDR1 SGHDT, CDR2 YYEEEE. V lost 9 bases to trimming and J lost 2 bases, with 14 bases between them. The CDR3 loop spans 13 amino acids. The CDR3 nucleotides are TGTGCCACTTCGGTCTGGGGGAACTATGGCTACACCTTC. It is translated as CATSVWGNYGYTF.